Listed here are 18 T cell receptor beta chains from one sample, sequenced in a study of T cells in localized non-small cell lung cancer. Using immunoSEQ multiplex PCR, the repertoire was profiled, and TCRdb retains in-frame clones only, with some absent. The table records 60,000 to 85,000 clones, 86% of them present only once. The material was peripheral blood, obtained before any cancer treatment. These receptors all stem from a male donor aged 60 or older with stage III squamous cell lung carcinoma.

This chain connects TRBV5-4 to TRBJ2-3; D is perhaps TRBD2 (6 bases). Per the germline V gene, CDR1 is SGHNT and CDR2 is YYREEE (reference sequence). V was cut by 4 bases and J by 0 bases, with 9 bases left in between. The CDR3 consists of 14 residues. CDR3 coding DNA: TGTGCCAGCAGCCCCGGGACTAGCACAGATACGCAGTATTTT. Translated: CASSPGTSTDTQYF.

V usage is TRBV7-9 and J usage is TRBJ1-4; D is perhaps TRBD1 (5 bases). The V gene's germline CDR1 is SEHNR and CDR2 FQNEAQ (reference sequence). This CDR3 contains 15 residues. V was pared by 7 bases and J by 7 bases, with 19 bases between. This chain's CDR3 is CASIQTGQGGEKLFF. The CDR3 region has the DNA TGTGCCAGCATCCAAACGGGGCAGGGAGGTGAAAAACTGTTTTTT.

This chain joins TRBV4-2 and TRBJ1-4; TRBD1 matches 7 bases. The ends lost 4 bases at V and 6 bases at J; junction bases unmatched: 2. This CDR3 spans 13 amino acids. Germline CDR1 and CDR2: LGHNA and YNFKEQ. The CDR3 DNA sequence: TGTGCCAGCAGCCGCGGGACAGATGAAAAACTGTTTTTT. Translation: CASSRGTDEKLFF.

The chain carries TRBV5-4 and TRBJ2-1; the D is unclear. V was cut by 0 bases and J by 7 bases, with 14 bases left in between. The germline gives CDR1 SGHNT, CDR2 YYREEE (reference sequence). CDR3 length: 15 residues. The chain's CDR3 is CASSLGAGDSNEQFF. Written as DNA, the CDR3 is TGTGCCAGCAGCTTGGGCGCTGGCGATTCTAATGAGCAGTTCTTC.

The chain is built from TRBV5-1 and TRBJ2-1, with 8 bases aligning to TRBD2. J gave up 5 bases and V 0 bases, and 4 bases lay outside the gene matches. Per germline, CDR1 SGHRS and CDR2 YFSETQ. The CDR3 totals 15 residues. CDR3 bases: TGCGCCAGCAGCTTGGACGGGGGGGCCGACAATGAGCAGTTCTTC. It codes for CASSLDGGADNEQFF.

The rearrangement links TRBV28 to TRBJ1-4; 11 positions match TRBD1. J was trimmed by 6 bases and V by 5 bases; bases with no gene match: 5. CDR3 size: 15 residues. Germline values: CDR1 MDHEN, CDR2 SYDVKM. For the CDR3, the DNA is TGTGCCAGCAGTCTAATGGGACAGGGGGATGAAAAACTGTTTTTT. The encoded protein is CASSLMGQGDEKLFF.

The gene calls are TRBV7-9 and TRBJ2-1, with TRBD2 matching 8 bases. This CDR3 is built from 18 residues. Per the germline V gene, CDR1 is SEHNR and CDR2 is FQNEAQ (reference sequence). V lost 5 bases to trimming and J lost 8 bases; unmatched junction nucleotides: 20. In DNA, the CDR3 is TGTGCCAGCAGCCAGTTCGGCAGGGGAGCGGGGGTGTTGGATGAGCAGTTCTTC. It encodes CASSQFGRGAGVLDEQFF.

This rearrangement joins TRBV7-2 to TRBJ2-5, with D maybe TRBD2 (6 bases). CDR1 and CDR2 (germline): SGHTA, FQGNSA. This CDR3 contains 14 residues. Trimming removed 5 bases from V and 3 bases from J, with 13 bases in between. In nucleotides, the CDR3 is TGTGCCAGCAGCCCCGCACGGGAGAAAGAGACCCAGTACTTC. Protein sequence: CASSPAREKETQYF.

This sequence joins TRBV20-1 and TRBJ1-2, with TRBD1 identical over 9 bases. The CDR3 has 11 residues. The germline gives CDR1 DFQATT, CDR2 SNEGSKA (reference sequence). With V trimmed by 5 bases and J by 10 bases, 5 bases remained unmatched. The CDR3 sequence is CSAGQGSDYTF. In DNA form, the CDR3 reads TGCAGTGCTGGACAGGGGAGCGACTACACCTTC.

This clone was observed a single time. V is TRBV29-1 and J is TRBJ2-5; TRBD2 might be the D (7 bases). V was cut by 8 bases and J by 5 bases, with 18 bases left in between. CDR3 length: 13 amino acids. Looked up from germline, CDR1 is SQVTM and CDR2 is ANQGSEA. The CDR3 coding sequence is TGCAGCAGGACCGGGGGGCCAGGGGAGACCCAGTACTTC. This translates into CSRTGGPGETQYF.

This clone is termed medium-sized. The gene calls are TRBV19 and TRBJ1-1; D unclear. The CDR3 has 12 residues. Looked up from germline, CDR1 is LNHDA and CDR2 is SQIVND (reference sequence). Trimming removed 3 bases from V and 4 bases from J, with 6 bases in between. The CDR3 DNA is TGTGCCAGTAGTATGGGGAGCACTGAAGCTTTCTTT. It specifies CASSMGSTEAFF.

This chain's CDR3 is CASSQGFYNEQFF. For the CDR3, the DNA is TGTGCCAGCAGTCAGGGGTTTTACAATGAGCAGTTCTTC. V and J are TRBV2 and TRBJ2-1; possible D gene TRBD1, 6 bases. The CDR3 has 13 residues. Per germline, CDR1 SNHLY and CDR2 FYNNEI. Trimming shortened V by 5 bases and J by 4 bases, and 9 bases separated the two germline ends.

This chain uses TRBV7-9 with TRBJ2-3; 10 positions match TRBD2. V was pared by 5 bases and J by 1 base, with 3 bases of the junction left unmatched. This CDR3 has 15 amino acids. From germline, CDR1 is SEHNR and CDR2 FQNEAQ (reference sequence). In nucleotides, the CDR3 is TGTGCCAGCAGCGTAACTAGCGGGGGCACAGATACGCAGTATTTT. It translates to CASSVTSGGTDTQYF.

The chain joins TRBV7-8 to TRBJ2-1, with 10 bases fitting TRBD1. Germline V CDR1 and CDR2: SGHVS, FQNEAQ. The CDR3 runs 13 residues. V dropped 5 bases and J dropped 8; count of bases not matched to a gene: 3. The DNA of the CDR3 is TGTGCCAGCAGCCCCGGGACAGGGGATGAGCAGTTCTTC. This sequence encodes CASSPGTGDEQFF.

This clone was seen once. This chain links TRBV27 with TRBJ1-3, with a possible D match to TRBD1 (6 bases). The V end lost 8 bases, the J end lost 2 bases, and 13 bases lay between the germline ends. This CDR3 region has 14 residues. Germline V CDR1 and CDR2: MNHEY, SMNVEV (reference sequence). The CDR3 DNA reads as TGTGCCAGCCCTAGGGGGAGTGCTGGAAACACCATATATTTT. This encodes CASPRGSAGNTIYF.

The J gene is TRBJ1-5, the V gene TRBV6-1; 7 nucleotides agree with TRBD1. This CDR3 is 15 amino acids long. V trimming: 6 bases; J trimming: 7 bases; junction bases outside the gene matches: 12. Germline lookup yields CDR1 MNHNS and CDR2 SASEGT. CDR3 loop: CASSPDREGDQPQHF. As DNA, the CDR3 is TGTGCCAGCAGCCCTGACAGGGAGGGGGACCAGCCCCAGCATTTT.

The chain recombines TRBV7-2 with TRBJ1-2; tentative D call: TRBD1 (5 bases). CDR1 is SGHTA and CDR2 is FQGNSA in the germline V gene. The V end lost 2 bases, the J end lost 4 bases, and 8 bases lay between the germline ends. There are 13 residues in the CDR3. CDR3 in DNA: TGTGCCAGCAGCTTACCCAGGGTCTATGGCTACACCTTC. It encodes CASSLPRVYGYTF.

V gene TRBV5-1 combines with J gene TRBJ2-3; TRBD2 aligns across 10 bases. Germline V lookup: CDR1 SGHRS, CDR2 YFSETQ. The CDR3 extends over 13 amino acids. V lost 3 bases and J lost 10; bases outside the gene matches: 5. The DNA of the CDR3 is TGCGCCAGCAGCTCCGGGACTAGCGTAGCGCAGTATTTT. It yields the protein CASSSGTSVAQYF.